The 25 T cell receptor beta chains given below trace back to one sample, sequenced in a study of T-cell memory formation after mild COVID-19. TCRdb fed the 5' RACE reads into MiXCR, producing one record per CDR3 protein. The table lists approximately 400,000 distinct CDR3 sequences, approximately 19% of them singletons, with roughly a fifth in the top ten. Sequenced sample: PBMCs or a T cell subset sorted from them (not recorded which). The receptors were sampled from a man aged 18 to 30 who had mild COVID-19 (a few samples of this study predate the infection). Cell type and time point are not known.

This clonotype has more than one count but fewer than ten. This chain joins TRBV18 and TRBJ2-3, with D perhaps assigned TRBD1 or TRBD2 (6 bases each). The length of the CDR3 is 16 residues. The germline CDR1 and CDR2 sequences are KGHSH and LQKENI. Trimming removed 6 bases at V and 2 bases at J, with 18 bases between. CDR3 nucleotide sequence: TGTGCCAGCTCCGTTCGGAAGGGGGGCGACACAGATACGCAGTATTTT. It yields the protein CASSVRKGGDTDTQYF.

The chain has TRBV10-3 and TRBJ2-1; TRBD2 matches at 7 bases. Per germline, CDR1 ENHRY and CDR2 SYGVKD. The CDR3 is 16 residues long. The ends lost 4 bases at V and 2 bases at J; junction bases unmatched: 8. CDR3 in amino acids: CAISAPGGKTYNEQFF. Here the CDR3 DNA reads TGTGCCATCAGTGCCCCGGGGGGTAAGACCTACAATGAGCAGTTCTTC.

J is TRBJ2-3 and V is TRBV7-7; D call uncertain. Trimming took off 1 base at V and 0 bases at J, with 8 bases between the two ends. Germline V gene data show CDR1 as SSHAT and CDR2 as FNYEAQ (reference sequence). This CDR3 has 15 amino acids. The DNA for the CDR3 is TGTGCCAGCAGCTTAGGTTACAGTAGCACAGATACGCAGTATTTT. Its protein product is CASSLGYSSTDTQYF.

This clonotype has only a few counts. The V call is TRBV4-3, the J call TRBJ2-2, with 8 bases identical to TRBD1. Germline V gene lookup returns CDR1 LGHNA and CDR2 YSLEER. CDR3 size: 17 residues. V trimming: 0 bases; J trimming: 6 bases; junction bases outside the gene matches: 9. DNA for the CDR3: TGCGCCAGCAGCCAAGAAGTCTACAGGGGGTTCGCCGGGGAGCTGTTTTTT. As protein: CASSQEVYRGFAGELFF.

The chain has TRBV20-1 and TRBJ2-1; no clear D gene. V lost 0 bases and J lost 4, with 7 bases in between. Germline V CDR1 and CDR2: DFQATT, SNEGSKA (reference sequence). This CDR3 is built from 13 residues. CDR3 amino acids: CSARDTRYNEQFF. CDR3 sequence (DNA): TGCAGTGCTAGAGATACACGTTACAATGAGCAGTTCTTC.

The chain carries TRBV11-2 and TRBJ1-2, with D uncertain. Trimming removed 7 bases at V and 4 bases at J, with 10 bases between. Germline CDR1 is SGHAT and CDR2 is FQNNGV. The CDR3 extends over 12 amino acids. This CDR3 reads CASTGRSYGYTF. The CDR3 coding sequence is TGTGCCAGCACCGGACGGAGCTATGGCTACACCTTC.

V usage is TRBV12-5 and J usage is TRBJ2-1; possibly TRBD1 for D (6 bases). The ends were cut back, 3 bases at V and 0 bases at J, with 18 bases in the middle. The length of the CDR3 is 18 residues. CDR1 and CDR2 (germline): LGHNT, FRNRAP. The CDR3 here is CASGFQLQGPRSYNEQFF. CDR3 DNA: TGTGCTAGTGGTTTTCAGCTACAGGGTCCCCGCTCCTACAATGAGCAGTTCTTC.

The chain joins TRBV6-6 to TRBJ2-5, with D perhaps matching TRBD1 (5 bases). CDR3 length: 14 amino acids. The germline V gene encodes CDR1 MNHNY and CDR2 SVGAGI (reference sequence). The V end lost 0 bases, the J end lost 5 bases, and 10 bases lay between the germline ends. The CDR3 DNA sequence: TGTGCCAGCAGTTACTCGAGGCAGGGTGAGACCCAGTACTTC. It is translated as CASSYSRQGETQYF.

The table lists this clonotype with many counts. This CDR3 is CASPGTGNTEAFF. CDR3 DNA: TGTGCCAGCCCTGGGACGGGGAACACTGAAGCTTTCTTT. V is TRBV5-6 and J is TRBJ1-1; a possible D gene is TRBD1 (5 bases). V was clipped by 7 bases and J by 1 base, with 11 bases between them. The germline gives CDR1 SGHDT, CDR2 YYEEEE. The CDR3 runs to 13 residues.

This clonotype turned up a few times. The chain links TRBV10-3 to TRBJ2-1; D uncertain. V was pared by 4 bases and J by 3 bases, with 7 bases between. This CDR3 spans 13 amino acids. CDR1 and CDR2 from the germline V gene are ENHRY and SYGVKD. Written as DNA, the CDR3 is TGTGCCATCAGTGCGACACTCTACAATGAGCAGTTCTTC. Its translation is CAISATLYNEQFF.

For the CDR3, the DNA is TGCAGCGTAGCCGACGGAGGGAGCGTTTATAGCAATCAGCCCCAGCATTTT. Translation: CSVADGGSVYSNQPQHF. The rearrangement uses TRBV29-1 and TRBJ1-5, with unresolved D. CDR1 and CDR2 (germline): SQVTM, ANQGSEA. CDR3 length: 17 amino acids. Trimming removed 6 bases from V and 0 bases from J, with 21 bases in between.

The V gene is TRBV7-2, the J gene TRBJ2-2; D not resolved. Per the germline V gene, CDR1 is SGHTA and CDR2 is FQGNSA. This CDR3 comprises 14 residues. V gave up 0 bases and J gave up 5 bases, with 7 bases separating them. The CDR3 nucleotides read TGTGCCAGCAGCTTAGCGATGGGTACCGGGGAGCTGTTTTTT. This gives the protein CASSLAMGTGELFF.

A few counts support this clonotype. This CDR3 is CASSQTPPRWSLGWSFF. In DNA form, the CDR3 reads TGTGCCAGCAGCCAAACCCCCCCCAGGTGGAGCCTAGGGTGGTCTTTCTTT. This chain connects TRBV7-2 to TRBJ1-1, with D unresolved. Germline CDR1 reads SGHTA; CDR2 reads FQGNSA. With 5 bases removed from V and 12 bases from J, the gap between germline ends came to 31 bases. The CDR3 is 17 amino acids.

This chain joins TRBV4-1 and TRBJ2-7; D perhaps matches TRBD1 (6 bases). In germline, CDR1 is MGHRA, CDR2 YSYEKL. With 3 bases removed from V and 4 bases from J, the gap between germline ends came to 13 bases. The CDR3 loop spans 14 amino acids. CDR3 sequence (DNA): TGCGCCAGCAGCCAGGCGAGGGGGACGTACGAGCAGTACTTC. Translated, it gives CASSQARGTYEQYF.

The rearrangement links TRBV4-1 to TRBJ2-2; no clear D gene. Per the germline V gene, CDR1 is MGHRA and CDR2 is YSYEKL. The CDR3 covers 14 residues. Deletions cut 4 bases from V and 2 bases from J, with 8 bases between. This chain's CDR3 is CASSRPPNTGELFF. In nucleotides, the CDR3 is TGCGCCAGCAGCCGCCCCCCTAACACCGGGGAGCTGTTTTTT.

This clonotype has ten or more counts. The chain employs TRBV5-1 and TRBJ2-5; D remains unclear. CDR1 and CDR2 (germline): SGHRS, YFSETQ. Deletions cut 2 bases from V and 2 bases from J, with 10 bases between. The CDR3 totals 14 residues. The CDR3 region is CASSFRQLQETQYF. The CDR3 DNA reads TGCGCCAGCAGCTTCCGGCAGCTTCAAGAGACCCAGTACTTC.

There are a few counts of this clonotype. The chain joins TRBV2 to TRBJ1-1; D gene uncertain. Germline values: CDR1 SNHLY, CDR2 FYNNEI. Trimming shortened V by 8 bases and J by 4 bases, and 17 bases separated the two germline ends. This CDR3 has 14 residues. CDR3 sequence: CASDKGFIGTEAFF. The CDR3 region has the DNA TGTGCCAGCGATAAGGGTTTCATAGGCACTGAAGCTTTCTTT.

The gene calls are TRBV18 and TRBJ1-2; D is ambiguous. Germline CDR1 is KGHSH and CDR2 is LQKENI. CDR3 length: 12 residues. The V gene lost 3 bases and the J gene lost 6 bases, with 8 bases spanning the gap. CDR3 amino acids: CASSPPRDGYTF. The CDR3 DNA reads TGTGCCAGCTCACCCCCTCGTGATGGCTACACCTTC.

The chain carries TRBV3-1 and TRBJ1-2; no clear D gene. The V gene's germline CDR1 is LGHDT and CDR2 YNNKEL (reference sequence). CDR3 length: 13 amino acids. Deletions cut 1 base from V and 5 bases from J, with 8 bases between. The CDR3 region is CASSQVRGYGYTF. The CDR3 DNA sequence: TGTGCCAGCAGCCAAGTTCGGGGTTATGGCTACACCTTC.

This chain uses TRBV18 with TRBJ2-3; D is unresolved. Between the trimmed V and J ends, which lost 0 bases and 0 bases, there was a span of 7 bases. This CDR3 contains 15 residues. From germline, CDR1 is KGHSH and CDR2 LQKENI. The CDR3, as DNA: TGTGCCAGCTCACCACCCTCCAGCAGCACAGATACGCAGTATTTT. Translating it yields CASSPPSSSTDTQYF.

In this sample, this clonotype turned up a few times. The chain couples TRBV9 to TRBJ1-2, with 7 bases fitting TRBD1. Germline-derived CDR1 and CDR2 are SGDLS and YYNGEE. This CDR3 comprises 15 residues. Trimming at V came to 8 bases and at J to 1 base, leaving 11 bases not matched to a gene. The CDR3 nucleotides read TGTGCCAGTACCTTGGCAGGGGGAAGTAACTATGGCTACACCTTC. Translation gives CASTLAGGSNYGYTF.

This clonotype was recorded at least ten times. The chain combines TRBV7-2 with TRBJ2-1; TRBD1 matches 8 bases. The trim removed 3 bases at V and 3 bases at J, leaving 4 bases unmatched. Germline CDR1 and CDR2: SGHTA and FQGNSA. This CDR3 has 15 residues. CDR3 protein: CASSFGQGDYNEQFF. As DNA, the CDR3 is TGTGCCAGCAGCTTTGGACAGGGCGACTACAATGAGCAGTTCTTC.

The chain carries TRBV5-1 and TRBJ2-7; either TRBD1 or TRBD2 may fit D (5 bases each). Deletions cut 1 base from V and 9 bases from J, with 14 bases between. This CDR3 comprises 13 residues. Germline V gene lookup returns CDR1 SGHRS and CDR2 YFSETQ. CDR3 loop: CASSLYGDGLQYF. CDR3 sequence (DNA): TGCGCCAGCAGCTTGTACGGGGACGGATTGCAGTACTTC. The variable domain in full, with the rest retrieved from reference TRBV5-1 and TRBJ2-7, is KAGVTQTPRYLIKTRGQQVTLSCSPISGHRSVSWYQQTPGQGLQFLFEYFSETQRNKGNFPGRFSGRQFSNSRSEMNVSTLELGDSALYLCASSLYGDGLQYFGPGTRLTVT.

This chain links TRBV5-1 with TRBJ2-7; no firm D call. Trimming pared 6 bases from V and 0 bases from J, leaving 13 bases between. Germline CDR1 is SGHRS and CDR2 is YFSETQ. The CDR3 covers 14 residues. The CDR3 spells CASKQRTDSYEQYV. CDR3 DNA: TGCGCCAGCAAGCAGAGGACGGACTCCTACGAGCAGTACGTC.

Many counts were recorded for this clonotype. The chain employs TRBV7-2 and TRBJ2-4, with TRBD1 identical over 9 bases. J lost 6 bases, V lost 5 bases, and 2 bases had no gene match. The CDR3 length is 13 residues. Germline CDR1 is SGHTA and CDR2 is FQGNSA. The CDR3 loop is CASSRQGGNIQYF. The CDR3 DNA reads TGTGCCAGCAGCCGACAGGGGGGAAACATTCAGTACTTC.